This T cell receptor beta chain was captured by sequencing in a study of CD8+ T cells in alopecia areata. Investigators sorted PBMCs to obtain both CD4+ and CD8+ T cells. Turning to this clone: The junction differs from germline at one of its ends, possibly a read error.

cDNA prepared by RNA extraction and subsequent reverse transcription served as the template for sequencing. TCRdb keeps only in-frame clones here, not all; method: immunoSEQ multiplex PCR. The sample has roughly 150,000 clones, roughly 60% seen once. The sequenced sample consisted of CD4+ T cells sorted from blood. The clonotype was recovered from a human donor in good health.

CDR3 nucleotides: TGCGCCAGCAGCTTGGATGGGACAGGGGACAACGTCCTGACTTTC. It encodes CASSLDGTGDNVLTF. The V gene is TRBV5-1, the J gene TRBJ2-6; the match to TRBD1 covers 10 bases. The CDR3 loop spans 15 amino acids. Germline CDR1 is SGHRS and CDR2 is YFSETQ.